This passage covers 25 T cell receptor beta chains from one sample sequenced in a study of B cell selection in AIRE deficiency. Produced via immunoSEQ multiplex PCR; TCRdb's table is partial and in-frame only. The sample includes 20,000 to 25,000 clones, 97% of them seen just once. Conventional CD4 T cells were sorted as CD4+CD127+ cells. What was sequenced was conventional CD4+ T cells sorted from PBMCs. All receptors come from a human donor with AIRE deficiency.

The rearrangement joins TRBV5-4 to TRBJ2-7; TRBD1 matches at 9 bases. Losses at the gene ends were 0 bases for V and 3 bases for J; bases not matched to a gene: 4. This CDR3 is built from 15 residues. Germline values: CDR1 SGHNT, CDR2 YYREEE (reference sequence). The CDR3 is CASSLGTGVSYEQYF. The CDR3 nucleotides read TGTGCCAGCAGCTTGGGGACAGGGGTTAGCTACGAGCAGTACTTC.

The chain recombines TRBV11-3 with TRBJ1-3; no firm D call. Germline-derived CDR1 and CDR2 are SGHNT and YENEEA. This CDR3 has 13 amino acids. Between the trimmed V and J ends, which lost 6 bases and 0 bases, there was a span of 6 bases. The CDR3 sequence is CASRQLSGNTIYF. In DNA, the CDR3 is TGTGCCAGCAGACAGCTCTCTGGAAACACCATATATTTT.

This sequence joins TRBV9 and TRBJ2-1; TRBD2 matches at 11 bases. With 0 bases clipped from V and 8 bases from J, the junction kept 4 bases outside the gene matches. The V gene's germline CDR1 is SGDLS and CDR2 YYNGEE. CDR3 length equals 15 residues. The CDR3 region has the DNA TGTGCCAGCAGCGTAGCACTAGCGGGAGTGGATGAGCAGTTCTTC. It is translated as CASSVALAGVDEQFF.

The rearrangement uses TRBV5-1 and TRBJ1-2, with TRBD1 identical over 10 bases. V lost 4 bases and J lost 5; bases outside the gene matches: 8. The CDR3 is 15 residues long. The germline V gene has CDR1 SGHRS and CDR2 YFSETQ. CDR3 DNA sequence: TGCGCCAGCAGCCTGGGACAGGGGAGTCGGTATGGCTACACCTTC. This gives the protein CASSLGQGSRYGYTF.

The V gene is TRBV25-1, the J gene TRBJ1-1; TRBD1 is a possible D gene (5 bases). V lost 3 bases, J lost 11 bases, and 16 bases lay in between. The CDR3 loop spans 13 amino acids. Germline loops: CDR1 MGHDK, CDR2 SYGVNS. Written as DNA, the CDR3 is TGTGCCAGCAGTGAGGGGGTGCCACCGCGCGCTTTCTTT. Translating it yields CASSEGVPPRAFF.

The rearrangement uses TRBV2 and TRBJ2-1, with no clear D. Germline V gene data show CDR1 as SNHLY and CDR2 as FYNNEI. The CDR3 runs 12 residues. The V end lost 2 bases, the J end lost 6 bases, and 5 bases lay between the germline ends. The DNA of the CDR3 is TGTGCCAGCAGTGAATGGATCAATGAGCAGTTCTTC. Residues: CASSEWINEQFF.

The chain has TRBV18 and TRBJ2-7; no firm D call. Trimming took 0 bases from V and 0 from J, leaving 9 bases between them. Germline V gene data show CDR1 as KGHSH and CDR2 as LQKENI. CDR3 size: 15 residues. CDR3 region: CASSPPLSSSYEQYF. The CDR3, as DNA: TGTGCCAGCTCACCACCTCTCTCAAGCTCCTACGAGCAGTACTTC.

The V gene is TRBV5-6, the J gene TRBJ1-1, with D maybe TRBD1 (5 bases). Deletions cut 1 base from V and 10 bases from J, with 14 bases between. Germline CDR1 SGHDT, CDR2 YYEEEE. The CDR3 consists of 13 residues. The CDR3 sequence is CASSLRRDERAFF. CDR3 DNA sequence: TGTGCCAGCAGCTTGCGGAGGGACGAACGAGCTTTCTTT. The whole variable domain, filled in from reference TRBV5-6 and TRBJ1-1, reads DAGVTQSPTHLIKTRGQQVTLRCSPKSGHDTVSWYQQALGQGPQFIFQYYEEEERQRGNFPDRFSGHQFPNYSSELNVNALLLGDSALYLCASSLRRDERAFFGQGTRLTVV.

The gene calls are TRBV6-1 and TRBJ2-1, with D hard to call. V lost 0 bases, J lost 8 bases, and 11 bases lay in between. The CDR3 contains 14 residues. From germline, CDR1 is MNHNS and CDR2 SASEGT. The CDR3 region has the DNA TGTGCCAGCAGTGAAGCCAAGCATCTCGATGAGCAGTTCTTC. It encodes CASSEAKHLDEQFF.

CDR3 sequence (DNA): TGTGCCAGCAGTGAACGAATGCACGGTACAGGGCCGGCTTTCTTT. It specifies CASSERMHGTGPAFF. This sequence joins TRBV25-1 and TRBJ1-1; possibly TRBD1 for D (6 bases). CDR3 length equals 15 residues. Germline V lookup: CDR1 MGHDK, CDR2 SYGVNS. V lost 2 bases to trimming and J lost 11 bases, with 21 bases between them.

In DNA form, the CDR3 reads TGTGCCAGCAGTTACTCAGGGATGGGGGAGCAGTACTTC. Translation gives CASSYSGMGEQYF. The J gene is TRBJ2-7, the V gene TRBV6-5; no reliable D call. The CDR3 is 13 amino acids. With 0 bases removed from V and 7 bases from J, the gap between germline ends came to 10 bases. In germline, CDR1 is MNHEY, CDR2 SVGAGI.

The chain combines TRBV11-1 with TRBJ2-5; the D gene is possibly TRBD1 (5 bases). Trimming shortened V by 3 bases and J by 5 bases, and 10 bases separated the two germline ends. The CDR3 contains 13 residues. CDR1 and CDR2 (germline): SGHAT, FQDESV (reference sequence). CDR3 nucleotide sequence: TGTGCCAGCAGCTTCCAGGGCCCCGAGACCCAGTACTTC. Protein: CASSFQGPETQYF.

The chain is built from TRBV12-5 and TRBJ2-5; weak D call: TRBD2 (6 bases). Trimming removed 1 base from V and 5 bases from J, with 8 bases in between. Looked up from germline, CDR1 is LGHNT and CDR2 is FRNRAP. The CDR3 consists of 13 residues. DNA for the CDR3: TGTGCTAGTGGTTTGGGAGGAGGGGAGACCCAGTACTTC. This codes for CASGLGGGETQYF.

This clone was detected once. The chain recombines TRBV5-1 with TRBJ2-1; D remains unclear. The V end lost 4 bases, the J end lost 7 bases, and 15 bases lay between the germline ends. This CDR3 spans 14 amino acids. The V gene's germline CDR1 is SGHRS and CDR2 YFSETQ. CDR3 in amino acids: CASSLVRASNEQFF. In DNA form, the CDR3 reads TGCGCCAGCAGCCTAGTAAGGGCTTCGAATGAGCAGTTCTTC.

This clone showed up just a few times. The chain joins TRBV30 to TRBJ1-5; D perhaps matches TRBD1 (5 bases). V lost 2 bases, J lost 2 bases, and 16 bases lay in between. CDR3 length: 16 residues. Germline lookup yields CDR1 GTSNPN and CDR2 SVGIG (reference sequence). The CDR3: CAWSRIGPGGNQPQHF. CDR3 in DNA: TGTGCCTGGAGTCGAATAGGACCGGGGGGCAATCAGCCCCAGCATTTT. The entire variable domain, with the rest obtained from reference TRBV30 and TRBJ1-5, is as follows: SQTIHQWPATLVQPVGSPLSLECTVEGTSNPNLYWYRQAAGRGLQLLFYSVGIGQISSEVPQNLSASRPQDRQFILSSKKLLLSDSGFYLCAWSRIGPGGNQPQHFGDGTRLSIL.

The gene calls are TRBV7-9 and TRBJ2-7; TRBD2 matches at 10 bases. The CDR3 loop spans 15 amino acids. Germline V gene sequence: CDR1 SEHNR, CDR2 FQNEAQ (reference sequence). Trimming removed 3 bases from V and 2 bases from J; junction bases left unmatched: 4. CDR3 coding DNA: TGTGCCAGCAGCTTCGGACTAGCGGCTACCTACGAGCAGTACTTC. Protein product: CASSFGLAATYEQYF.

The chain recombines TRBV4-3 with TRBJ1-5; D gene unclear. Trimming left V 4 bases short and J 7 bases short, with 14 bases between. This CDR3 has 14 residues. Germline values: CDR1 LGHNA, CDR2 YSLEER. CDR3 nucleotides: TGCGCCAGCAGCCCGACTGGTAACTCACAGCCCCAGCATTTT. Translated, it gives CASSPTGNSQPQHF.

This chain connects TRBV29-1 to TRBJ1-1; D unclear. V lost 4 bases and J lost 0, with 9 bases in between. This CDR3 spans 13 amino acids. Germline loops: CDR1 SQVTM, CDR2 ANQGSEA. The CDR3 DNA reads TGCAGCGTTGCCCGGGTCATGAACACTGAAGCTTTCTTT. Protein product: CSVARVMNTEAFF.

This clone was recorded once. The chain employs TRBV4-2 and TRBJ2-5; no definite D call. CDR1 is LGHNA, CDR2 YNFKEQ, per germline. The CDR3 is made up of 14 amino acids. Trimming stripped 0 bases from V and 5 bases from J, with 10 bases between. CDR3 amino acids: CASSQDGRGETQYF. The CDR3 DNA is TGTGCCAGCAGCCAAGATGGTCGTGGGGAGACCCAGTACTTC.

The rearrangement links TRBV10-3 to TRBJ2-7; TRBD1 matches 10 bases. With 9 bases clipped from V and 3 bases from J, the junction kept 2 bases outside the gene matches. CDR3 length equals 12 residues. The V gene's germline CDR1 is ENHRY and CDR2 SYGVKD. In nucleotides, the CDR3 is TGTGCCATTCGGACAGGGGGCTACGAGCAGTACTTC. Residues: CAIRTGGYEQYF.

The chain joins TRBV2 to TRBJ2-1, with D unresolved. The germline V gene encodes CDR1 SNHLY and CDR2 FYNNEI. V was shortened by 0 bases and J by 0 bases, with 6 bases between the two germline ends. There are 15 residues in the CDR3. The CDR3 DNA follows: TGTGCCAGCAGTGAAGCTCCGAGCTCCTACAATGAGCAGTTCTTC. This encodes CASSEAPSSYNEQFF.

This chain joins TRBV18 and TRBJ2-3, with a weak D call TRBD2 (5 bases). V lost 6 bases to trimming and J lost 3 bases, with 19 bases between them. The germline V gene encodes CDR1 KGHSH and CDR2 LQKENI. The CDR3 contains 16 residues. The CDR3 coding sequence is TGTGCCAGCTCCCGTTTGAGGGCGACACAAACAGATACGCAGTATTTT. Amino acid sequence: CASSRLRATQTDTQYF.

The chain combines TRBV27 with TRBJ2-3, with D maybe TRBD1 (5 bases). The V gene's germline CDR1 is MNHEY and CDR2 SMNVEV (reference sequence). CDR3 length equals 16 residues. Trimming stripped 7 bases from V and 6 bases from J, with 23 bases between. The CDR3 spells CASTTLTQLWGDTQYF. In DNA form, the CDR3 reads TGTGCCAGCACCACCCTGACGCAACTTTGGGGCGATACGCAGTATTTT.

The CDR3 DNA reads as TGCAGTGCTAACAGCTATGGCTACACCTTC. Protein: CSANSYGYTF. This rearrangement joins TRBV20-1 to TRBJ1-2, with unresolved D. The CDR3 is made up of 10 amino acids. Germline V gives CDR1 DFQATT, CDR2 SNEGSKA (reference sequence). The V end lost 4 bases, the J end lost 4 bases, and 4 bases lay between the germline ends.

The gene calls are TRBV28 and TRBJ1-2; no definite D call. The V and J ends lost 2 bases and 2 bases respectively, with 9 bases between them. The germline CDR1 and CDR2 sequences are MDHEN and SYDVKM. The CDR3 sequence is 14 residues long. CDR3 coding DNA: TGTGCCAGCAGTTTAGAAGCCCAAAACTATGGCTACACCTTC. Amino acid sequence: CASSLEAQNYGYTF.